This T cell receptor beta chain was documented in a study of blood T cell repertoires in COVID-19. Study context: Collection of acute and convalescent COVID-19 samples took place in the United States, Italy and Spain. The cDNA or gDNA used as material had been derived from T cells, B-cell-depleted T cells, or PBMCs.

Some clones are missing from TCRdb's copy, which holds only in-frame ones; the method was immunoSEQ multiplex PCR. The sample records about 98,000 clones, 87% being singletons. Germline assignment: CDR1 LNHNV and CDR2 YYDKDF (reference sequence). The V and J ends lost 0 bases and 4 bases, in that order; junction bases with no gene match: 1. This CDR3 has 15 residues. The rearrangement joins TRBV15 to TRBJ2-3, with TRBD2 matching 10 bases. The clonotype comes from a man between 65 and 79 years old with acute or convalescent COVID-19. What was sequenced was peripheral blood. The DNA of the CDR3 is TGTGCCACCAGCAGAGATGGACTAGCGGCAGATACGCAGTATTTT. Translated: CATSRDGLAADTQYF.